These 22 T cell receptor beta chains were all obtained from the same sample, sequenced in a study of Ad26.COV2.S vaccination and SARS-CoV-2 variants. As for treatment: 15 to 20 received Ad26.COV2.S at low or high dose, single or two shots; roughly 5 received placebo; per-sample allocation not given. The samples were gathered on day 63 after the first injection of vaccine or placebo. Measured with immunoSEQ multiplex PCR; TCRdb has only the in-frame clones, and not every one. The sample comprises about 370,000 clones, about 88% of which are singletons, and approximately 3.7% rests with the top ten. The sequenced sample was peripheral blood, obtained in a trial of Ad26.COV2.S vaccine versus placebo. The receptors here all came from a person aged 18 to 59 who received the Ad26.COV2.S COVID-19 vaccine or a placebo.

The V and J genes are TRBV7-6 and TRBJ2-1, with 11 bases that match TRBD1. Trimming at V came to 5 bases and at J to 7 bases, leaving 10 bases not matched to a gene. The CDR3 has 16 amino acids. Germline assignment: CDR1 SGHVS and CDR2 FNYEAQ. CDR3 sequence reads: CASSLTGTGGRNEQFF. The CDR3 nucleotides read TGTGCCAGCAGCCTTACGGGGACAGGGGGTCGGAATGAGCAGTTCTTC.

J is TRBJ1-1 and V is TRBV6-2 or TRBV6-3, with D possibly being TRBD1 (6 bases). Trimming cost V 5 bases and J 7 bases, with 8 bases left between them. Germline lookup yields CDR1 MNHEY and CDR2 SVGEGT. CDR3 length: 11 residues. CDR3 coding DNA: TGTGCCAGCAGTAGGGGGGATGAAGCTTTCTTT. It yields the protein CASSRGDEAFF.

The CDR3 DNA reads TGTGCCAGCAGCTCCCCCAGGGTTAATGGCTACACCTTC. It yields the protein CASSSPRVNGYTF. The genes are TRBV5-4 and TRBJ1-2; perhaps TRBD1 as D (5 bases). The CDR3 is 13 residues long. V was trimmed by 3 bases and J by 6 bases, leaving 12 bases between them. Per germline, CDR1 SGHNT and CDR2 YYREEE (reference sequence).

This clone was found once. DNA for the CDR3: TGCAGTGCTAGTATCCTAGCGGTCGAGACCCAGTACTTC. Translating gives CSASILAVETQYF. The rearrangement joins TRBV20-1 to TRBJ2-5, with TRBD2 matching 7 bases. The CDR3 runs to 13 residues. Germline CDR1 and CDR2: DFQATT and SNEGSKA (reference sequence). J lost 5 bases, V lost 3 bases, and 6 bases had no gene match.

This chain joins TRBV11-2 and TRBJ2-1; D tentatively reads TRBD1 or TRBD2 (5 bases each). V was clipped by 2 bases and J by 6 bases, with 14 bases between them. This CDR3 has 15 amino acids. Germline V gene data show CDR1 as SGHAT and CDR2 as FQNNGV. CDR3 bases: TGTGCCAGCAGCTTAAACGGGGCTGCTATCAATGAGCAGTTCTTC. As protein: CASSLNGAAINEQFF.

J is TRBJ1-2 and V is TRBV7-9; D is unclear. V lost 1 base and J lost 2, with 8 bases in between. The V gene's germline CDR1 is SEHNR and CDR2 FQNEAQ (reference sequence). This CDR3 spans 14 amino acids. The CDR3 nucleotides are TGTGCCAGCAGCTTAGGACACCTAAACTATGGCTACACCTTC. This translates into CASSLGHLNYGYTF.

This chain joins TRBV7-9 and TRBJ2-5; tentatively, D is TRBD1 (6 bases). V dropped 5 bases and J dropped 5 bases, with 15 bases sitting between them. The CDR3 contains 14 residues. Germline V gene sequence: CDR1 SEHNR, CDR2 FQNEAQ (reference sequence). For the CDR3, the DNA is TGTGCCAGCAGCGAGACAGGCCCGGGGGAGACCCAGTACTTC. Protein product: CASSETGPGETQYF. The full variable domain, rest sourced from reference TRBV7-9 and TRBJ2-5, is DTGVSQNPRHKITKRGQNVTFRCDPISEHNRLYWYRQTLGQGPEFLTYFQNEAQLEKSRLLSDRFSAERPKGSFSTLEIQRTEQGDSAMYLCASSETGPGETQYFGPGTRLLVL.

This chain joins TRBV5-1 and TRBJ1-2; D not certain. The V gene lost 5 bases and the J gene lost 0 bases, with 11 bases spanning the gap. In germline, CDR1 is SGHRS, CDR2 YFSETQ. CDR3 size: 14 residues. The CDR3 nucleotides read TGCGCCAGCAGGTTCGGGGAAGCTAACTATGGCTACACCTTC. This gives the protein CASRFGEANYGYTF.

J is TRBJ2-2 and V is TRBV25-1; D is possibly TRBD1 or TRBD2 (5 bases each). Between the trimmed V and J ends, which lost 1 base and 1 base, there was a span of 16 bases. The CDR3 consists of 18 residues. CDR1 MGHDK and CDR2 SYGVNS come from the germline V gene. CDR3 residues: CASSESGPRELNTGELFF. The CDR3 coding sequence is TGTGCCAGCAGTGAATCGGGGCCCAGGGAGCTGAACACCGGGGAGCTGTTTTTT.

This chain uses TRBV7-9 with TRBJ2-3, with a tentative D call TRBD2 (6 bases). Trimming removed 2 bases at V and 6 bases at J, with 12 bases between. CDR3 size: 14 residues. Per germline, CDR1 SEHNR and CDR2 FQNEAQ (reference sequence). For the CDR3, the DNA is TGTGCCAGCAGCTTAACACTAGCAAGGGATACGCAGTATTTT. Translation: CASSLTLARDTQYF.

The V call is TRBV19, the J call TRBJ1-2, with D tentatively TRBD1 (5 bases). The germline V gene encodes CDR1 LNHDA and CDR2 SQIVND (reference sequence). Between the trimmed V and J ends, which lost 6 bases and 3 bases, there was a span of 11 bases. This CDR3 has 13 amino acids. The CDR3 DNA is TGTGCCAGTAGGAGGGGCATCGACTATGGCTACACCTTC. Protein sequence: CASRRGIDYGYTF.

Here the CDR3 reads CASSNQDGDEQYF. The CDR3 DNA sequence: TGTGCCAGTAGTAATCAGGACGGGGACGAGCAGTACTTC. The rearrangement joins TRBV19 to TRBJ2-7, with D perhaps TRBD2 (5 bases). This CDR3 is built from 13 residues. Trimming removed 4 bases from V and 5 bases from J, with 12 bases in between. Per germline, CDR1 LNHDA and CDR2 SQIVND (reference sequence).

The rearrangement uses TRBV4-1 and TRBJ1-3; D is perhaps TRBD1 (6 bases). Germline CDR1 reads MGHRA; CDR2 reads YSYEKL. V shed 4 bases and J shed 0 bases, with 13 bases lying between them. The CDR3 has 16 residues. The CDR3 is CASSLSRDTSGNTIYF. The CDR3 DNA reads as TGCGCCAGCAGCCTTTCCCGGGACACCTCTGGAAACACCATATATTTT.

The V gene is TRBV29-1, the J gene TRBJ1-1; D perhaps matches TRBD1 (5 bases). Germline V CDR1 and CDR2: SQVTM, ANQGSEA. This CDR3 contains 13 residues. Trimming removed 8 bases from V and 0 bases from J, with 13 bases in between. The CDR3 DNA follows: TGCAGCATCTACAGGCGTTTGAACACTGAAGCTTTCTTT. Amino acid sequence: CSIYRRLNTEAFF.

The chain has TRBV27 and TRBJ2-7; 7 bases line up with TRBD1. The V segment lost 6 bases and the J segment 2 bases; nucleotides outside the gene matches: 10. The CDR3 is made up of 15 amino acids. The germline V gene encodes CDR1 MNHEY and CDR2 SMNVEV (reference sequence). CDR3 in DNA: TGTGCCAGCAGACCCCGACAGGGCGCCCCCTACGAGCAGTACTTC. It yields the protein CASRPRQGAPYEQYF.

This clone has more than one count but fewer than ten. The rearrangement joins TRBV10-3 to TRBJ2-2; D may match TRBD1 or TRBD2 (5 bases each). The CDR3 consists of 16 residues. Germline V gene data show CDR1 as ENHRY and CDR2 as SYGVKD. V was clipped by 0 bases and J by 1 base, with 9 bases between them. CDR3 loop: CAISESWGRNTGELFF. The CDR3 bases are TGTGCCATCAGTGAGTCCTGGGGGAGGAACACCGGGGAGCTGTTTTTT.

The chain carries TRBV7-2 and TRBJ1-2; D uncertain. Germline V gene sequence: CDR1 SGHTA, CDR2 FQGNSA. Trimming stripped 4 bases from V and 4 bases from J, with 19 bases between. The CDR3 extends over 16 amino acids. This CDR3 reads CASSSAVSLLRYGYTF. In DNA, the CDR3 is TGTGCCAGCAGCTCCGCCGTGTCCCTTCTTCGCTATGGCTACACCTTC.

This chain links TRBV4-1 with TRBJ2-2, with D tentatively TRBD1 (5 bases). CDR1 is MGHRA and CDR2 is YSYEKL in the germline V gene. V was clipped by 0 bases and J by 6 bases, with 11 bases between them. The CDR3 runs to 15 residues. The CDR3 region has the DNA TGCGCCAGCAGCCAAGATTCATCAGGGTCCGGGGAGCTGTTTTTT. It specifies CASSQDSSGSGELFF.

This clone was counted a few times. The V and J genes are TRBV6-6 and TRBJ1-5; 7 positions agree with TRBD1. V lost 5 bases to trimming and J lost 3 bases; unmatched junction nucleotides: 7. The germline V gene encodes CDR1 MNHNY and CDR2 SVGAGI (reference sequence). The CDR3 consists of 15 residues. CDR3 in DNA: TGTGCCAGCAGTCGATCCGGACAGGCCAATCAGCCCCAGCATTTT. Translated: CASSRSGQANQPQHF.

This chain links TRBV10-3 with TRBJ1-1, with 11 bases fitting TRBD1. The junction had 3 bases not matched to a gene; V was cut back by 8 bases and J by 1 base. The CDR3 has 14 residues. Germline CDR1 reads ENHRY; CDR2 reads SYGVKD. The DNA of the CDR3 is TGTGCCATCGGGACAGGGGGGAAGAACACTGAAGCTTTCTTT. Translation: CAIGTGGKNTEAFF.

The chain combines TRBV5-4 with TRBJ1-2, with a weak D call TRBD1 (6 bases). This CDR3 has 16 residues. V dropped 4 bases and J dropped 0 bases, with 16 bases sitting between them. CDR1 is SGHNT, CDR2 YYREEE, per germline (reference sequence). CDR3 bases: TGTGCCAGCAGCCCTCCCGGAGACAGGCCTAACTATGGCTACACCTTC. Residues: CASSPPGDRPNYGYTF.

J is TRBJ2-3 and V is TRBV4-3, with D uncertain. Trimming took 0 bases from V and 7 from J, leaving 8 bases between them. Germline lookup yields CDR1 LGHNA and CDR2 YSLEER. This CDR3 contains 13 residues. The DNA of the CDR3 is TGCGCCAGCAGCCAAGAGCTCGGCCATACGCAGTATTTT. Its protein product is CASSQELGHTQYF.